The T cell receptor (beta chain) described here comes from a study of CD8+CD57+ T cells in acquired aplastic anemia. At the level of the study: Sorted CD4+ and CD8+ cells yielded around 3 ug of DNA on average. Whole-study results and caveats: Between patients and controls, CD8+ Simpson's diversity did not vary significantly. In common between the patients and the controls were some 28 CD8+ CDR3 sequences.

This clonotype was detected many times. What it binds is not known. Researchers used genomic DNA as the template to profile TCR beta VDJ and CDR3. Via MiXCR, TCRdb re-called the reads, giving one row per CDR3 protein. In the table there are around 150,000 distinct CDR3 sequences, roughly 40% of which are singletons. With 5 bases clipped from V and 0 bases from J, the junction kept 7 bases outside the gene matches. The CDR3 runs 15 residues. Germline CDR1 SGHKS, CDR2 YYEKEE (reference sequence). The gene calls are TRBV5-5 and TRBJ1-2; 7 nucleotides agree with TRBD1. The sequence came from a human donor in good health. Specimen: sorted CD4+, CD8+, or CD8+CD57+ T cells (not recorded which) from PBMCs. Here the CDR3 DNA reads TGTGCCAGCAGTTGGGGCCAGGGGGCTAACTATGGCTACACCTTC. Residues: CASSWGQGANYGYTF.